The entry that follows covers one T cell receptor (beta chain) sequence. What it binds is not known. The data derive from a study of naive and memory T cell subsets. Whole-study findings and limits: Over 85% of naive TCR sequences appeared only once, unlike memory subsets. RNA-based TCR counts may shift with T cell activation and differentiation.

V lost 5 bases and J lost 8, with 15 bases in between. CDR1 and CDR2 (germline): DFQATT, SNEGSKA (reference sequence). This CDR3 spans 12 amino acids. From the second PCR step, alpha and beta chains were amplified apart. The beta constant-region primer was an equimolar mix of two oligonucleotides covering TRBC1 and TRBC2. TCRdb processed the UMI-ligation and nested PCR reads anew with MiXCR; each CDR3 protein has one entry. The table has roughly 27,000 distinct CDR3 sequences, about 11% seen once. The sample was effector memory CD4+ T cells from blood. The subset denotes: effector memory, CD45RA- CD27-. This TCR was sampled from a human donor in good health. This rearrangement joins TRBV20-1 to TRBJ1-1; a weak D match, TRBD1 (6 bases). In DNA form, the CDR3 reads TGCAGTGCTGGCACAGGGACTGACGAAGCTTTCTTT. This codes for CSAGTGTDEAFF.